The text below deals with one T cell receptor beta chain. These data are taken from a study of cytotoxic CD8 clonotypes in ibrutinib-treated CLL. Germline-derived CDR1 and CDR2 are WSHSY and SAAADI. The CDR3 length is 12 residues. The V and J ends lost 11 bases and 4 bases respectively, with 12 bases between them. The table came from immunoSEQ multiplex PCR; TCRdb's copy has only in-frame clones and leaves some out. The table shows hundreds of thousands of clones, with more than 65% occurring only once. The chain employs TRBV10-2 and TRBJ2-1, with D tentatively TRBD1 or TRBD2 (5 bases each). The TCR originated in a human donor with chronic lymphocytic leukemia. Sequenced here: PBMCs, sampled after 12 months of ibrutinib treatment. The CDR3 DNA is TGCGCCGCCCGGGACCAGTACAATGAGCAGTTCTTC. This sequence encodes CAARDQYNEQFF.